Listed below are T cell receptor beta chains from one sample, sequenced in a study of T cell responses to AZD1222 COVID-19 vaccine. Libraries were prepared by immunoSEQ multiplex PCR; TCRdb keeps only in-frame clonotypes and omits some of them. The table records 100,000 to 150,000 clones, approximately 89% of them present only once. Material: peripheral blood, obtained on day 0 of AZD1222 vaccination. The receptors shown here come from an adult in good health. Both conserved end residues are part of each CDR3. A D gene is named only where the DNA matches it firmly. Size is omitted from some rows. Given values are once, few, many or a class for expanded clones.

j_gene,abundance,len,v_gene,d_gene,CDR3aa,CDR3nt
TRBJ2-7,.,14,TRBV6-5,TRBD2,CASSYDGRAREQYF,TGTGCCAGCAGTTACGACGGGAGGGCCCGGGAGCAGTACTTC
TRBJ2-1,once,14,TRBV6-5,.,CASELYGSVNEQFF,TGTGCCAGCGAATTGTATGGAAGTGTCAATGAGCAGTTCTTC
TRBJ1-3,once,14,TRBV7-2,.,CASSLGQSGNTIYF,TGTGCCAGCAGCTTGGGTCAGTCTGGAAACACCATATATTTT
TRBJ1-5,.,16,TRBV27,TRBD1,CASSLWAGGEDQPQHF,TGTGCCAGCAGTTTATGGGCAGGGGGCGAGGATCAGCCCCAGCATTTT
TRBJ2-1,.,14,TRBV6-5,TRBD2,CASRTSGRTNEQFF,TGTGCCAGCCGTACTAGCGGGAGAACGAATGAGCAGTTCTTC
TRBJ1-4,.,12,TRBV6-5,.,CASSPGAEKLFF,TGTGCCAGCAGCCCAGGGGCTGAAAAACTGTTTTTT
TRBJ1-5,.,14,TRBV6-5,TRBD1,CASSGQGFNQPQHF,TGTGCCAGCAGCGGACAGGGGTTCAATCAGCCCCAGCATTTT
TRBJ1-1,.,16,TRBV27,TRBD1,CASSSNYLTGRTEAFF,TGTGCCAGCAGTTCTAACTACCTGACAGGGCGCACTGAAGCTTTCTTT
TRBJ1-1,.,16,TRBV6-5,.,CASSSAPGRLNTEAFF,TGTGCCAGCAGTTCGGCCCCGGGACGTTTAAACACTGAAGCTTTCTTT
TRBJ2-7,.,14,TRBV5-6,TRBD2,CASSSGTTLLEQYF,TGTGCCAGCAGCTCCGGGACTACCCTTCTCGAGCAGTACTTC